Below, 27 T cell receptor beta chains from the same sample are listed, as sequenced in a study of OX40 agonist ivuxolimab in advanced cancers. TCRdb keeps only in-frame clones here, not all; method: immunoSEQ multiplex PCR. The data show 75,000 to 95,000 clones, roughly 90% seen once. Sequencing used CD4+ or CD8+ T cells sorted from blood, obtained in a trial of the OX40 agonist ivuxolimab. These receptors all stem from an adult with an advanced solid tumor such as melanoma, head and neck, liver or kidney cancer.

The chain employs TRBV30 and TRBJ2-7, with D perhaps TRBD2 (5 bases). The CDR3 has 12 residues. Germline V gene data show CDR1 as GTSNPN and CDR2 as SVGIG (reference sequence). Deletions cut 4 bases from V and 3 bases from J, with 10 bases between. This CDR3 is CAWNQRFYEQYF. DNA of the CDR3: TGTGCCTGGAATCAGCGGTTCTACGAGCAGTACTTC.

The V gene is TRBV27, the J gene TRBJ1-1; D possibly corresponds to TRBD1 (6 bases). In germline, CDR1 is MNHEY, CDR2 SMNVEV (reference sequence). This CDR3 has 12 amino acids. V lost 8 bases and J lost 8, with 15 bases in between. In DNA form, the CDR3 reads TGTGCCAGCTTCGGACAGACGGCGGAAGCTTTCTTT. The encoded protein is CASFGQTAEAFF.

The V and J genes are TRBV7-6 and TRBJ2-3; 9 bases fit TRBD2. The CDR3 totals 14 residues. The germline CDR1 and CDR2 sequences are SGHVS and FNYEAQ. The J segment lost 7 bases and the V segment lost 2 bases, leaving 4 bases of the junction unmatched. In DNA, the CDR3 is TGTGCCAGCAGCTTAAGCGGGAGGACAAATACGCAGTATTTT. Translation gives CASSLSGRTNTQYF.

The rearrangement joins TRBV10-2 to TRBJ2-4, with unresolved D. There are 15 residues in the CDR3. Per germline, CDR1 WSHSY and CDR2 SAAADI. Trimming pared 1 base from V and 6 bases from J, leaving 13 bases between. This CDR3 is CASSEFGSSGNIQYF. Written as DNA, the CDR3 is TGCGCCAGCAGTGAGTTCGGGTCCTCGGGAAACATTCAGTACTTC.

The chain employs TRBV25-1 and TRBJ2-1, with D unresolved. The germline V and J ends were trimmed by 6 bases and 0 bases, with 12 bases remaining between them. The CDR3 loop spans 15 amino acids. Germline lookup yields CDR1 MGHDK and CDR2 SYGVNS. The CDR3 nucleotides are TGTGCCAGCAGCCCCCGGCCGCCCTCCTACAATGAGCAGTTCTTC. Protein product: CASSPRPPSYNEQFF.

The gene calls are TRBV5-1 and TRBJ2-1, with 12 positions matching TRBD1. The trim removed 1 base at V and 0 bases at J, leaving 14 bases unmatched. The CDR3 consists of 21 residues. From germline, CDR1 is SGHRS and CDR2 YFSETQ. CDR3 nucleotides: TGCGCCAGCAGCTTGTTCGGGCCCGGGACAGGGGGCCCGAGCTCCTACAATGAGCAGTTCTTC. Residues: CASSLFGPGTGGPSSYNEQFF.

In nucleotides, the CDR3 is TGTGCCAGCATCGGCCGGGGGACGGAGGGCTACACCTTC. This codes for CASIGRGTEGYTF. V usage is TRBV28 and J usage is TRBJ1-2; D perhaps matches TRBD1 (5 bases). From germline, CDR1 is MDHEN and CDR2 SYDVKM. V lost 7 bases to trimming and J lost 8 bases, with 17 bases between them. This CDR3 has 13 amino acids.

V and J are TRBV28 and TRBJ2-6, with 8 bases matching TRBD1. The CDR3 has 16 amino acids. J lost 2 bases, V lost 4 bases, and 4 bases had no gene match. Germline V gene lookup returns CDR1 MDHEN and CDR2 SYDVKM. CDR3 bases: TGTGCCAGCAGTTCCAGGGGGCCCACTGGGGCCAACGTCCTGACTTTC. Translating it yields CASSSRGPTGANVLTF.

The CDR3 DNA reads TGTGCCAGCAGGACAGGGGGCCAGCCCCAGCATTTT. Residues: CASRTGGQPQHF. The chain carries TRBV2 and TRBJ1-5; 10 bases map to TRBD1. V gave up 6 bases and J gave up 7 bases; unmatched junction bases: 0. Germline CDR1 SNHLY, CDR2 FYNNEI. The CDR3 has 12 residues.

This rearrangement joins TRBV18 to TRBJ1-5; a possible D gene is TRBD1 (5 bases). Germline values: CDR1 KGHSH, CDR2 LQKENI. Trimming removed 6 bases from V and 11 bases from J, with 26 bases in between. This CDR3 contains 16 residues. The CDR3 DNA follows: TGTGCCAGCTCCCCCAGCCAGGGTAACATTGGGTGGTCCCAGCATTTT. This gives the protein CASSPSQGNIGWSQHF.

The rearrangement joins TRBV18 to TRBJ2-7; possibly TRBD1 for D (5 bases). This CDR3 is 14 amino acids long. Per the germline V gene, CDR1 is KGHSH and CDR2 is LQKENI. With 2 bases removed from V and 1 base from J, the gap between germline ends came to 9 bases. The CDR3 DNA follows: TGTGCCAGCTCACCAATGGGGCTATCCTACGAGCAGTACTTC. This translates into CASSPMGLSYEQYF.

The chain couples TRBV5-5 to TRBJ2-3; perhaps TRBD2 as D (5 bases). Deletions cut 2 bases from V and 4 bases from J, with 5 bases between. CDR1 is SGHKS and CDR2 is YYEKEE in the germline V gene (reference sequence). The CDR3 sequence is 12 residues long. CDR3 DNA: TGTGCCAGCAGCTTACTAGCAGATACGCAGTATTTT. Amino acid sequence: CASSLLADTQYF.

The chain employs TRBV9 and TRBJ1-1; 11 bases agree with TRBD1. The CDR3 spans 19 residues. Looked up from germline, CDR1 is SGDLS and CDR2 is YYNGEE. V dropped 0 bases and J dropped 4; count of bases not matched to a gene: 14. The CDR3 bases are TGTGCCAGCAGCGTAGCCTCGACCGGGACAGGGGGGGTTTGCACTGAAGCTTTCTTT. The encoded protein is CASSVASTGTGGVCTEAFF.

This clone occurred once. The chain is built from TRBV10-3 and TRBJ2-1; the D gene is possibly TRBD1 (6 bases). The germline gives CDR1 ENHRY, CDR2 SYGVKD. This CDR3 comprises 15 residues. V lost 5 bases to trimming and J lost 6 bases, with 17 bases between them. CDR3 residues: CAISIPGEHGNEQFF. CDR3 DNA sequence: TGTGCCATCAGTATCCCAGGGGAACACGGCAATGAGCAGTTCTTC.

The chain links TRBV7-9 to TRBJ2-1; D is perhaps TRBD2 (7 bases). V was clipped by 7 bases and J by 0 bases, with 16 bases between them. The length of the CDR3 is 16 residues. Germline V gene lookup returns CDR1 SEHNR and CDR2 FQNEAQ (reference sequence). The chain's CDR3 is CASTLRGGYSYNEQFF. DNA of the CDR3: TGTGCCAGCACCCTAAGGGGGGGGTACTCCTACAATGAGCAGTTCTTC. The full variable domain, in which reference TRBV7-9 and TRBJ2-1 provide the parts outside the CDR3, is DTGVSQNPRHKITKRGQNVTFRCDPISEHNRLYWYRQTLGQGPEFLTYFQNEAQLEKSRLLSDRFSAERPKGSFSTLEIQRTEQGDSAMYLCASTLRGGYSYNEQFFGPGTRLTVL.

J is TRBJ2-7 and V is TRBV28; 8 bases are shared with TRBD1. CDR1 and CDR2 (germline): MDHEN, SYDVKM. The V segment lost 6 bases and the J segment 2 bases; nucleotides outside the gene matches: 0. The CDR3 has 12 residues. In nucleotides, the CDR3 is TGTGCCAGCAGGGACAGGGCCTACGAGCAGTACTTC. The encoded protein is CASRDRAYEQYF.

The rearrangement joins TRBV4-2 to TRBJ1-4, with unresolved D. The germline V gene encodes CDR1 LGHNA and CDR2 YNFKEQ. Between the trimmed V and J ends, which lost 0 bases and 7 bases, there was a span of 6 bases. CDR3 size: 13 residues. Here the CDR3 DNA reads TGTGCCAGCAGCCAAGATATGGGTGAAAAACTGTTTTTT. Translated: CASSQDMGEKLFF.

The rearrangement uses TRBV9 and TRBJ2-3, with unresolved D. Trimming removed 0 bases from V and 1 base from J, with 9 bases in between. The CDR3 has 15 residues. Germline V CDR1 and CDR2: SGDLS, YYNGEE. The CDR3 loop reads CASSVVGSGTDTQYF. The CDR3 bases are TGTGCCAGCAGCGTAGTAGGCAGCGGCACAGATACGCAGTATTTT.

This clone has just one count. The CDR3 reads CARRGNGGNEQYF. The CDR3 DNA reads as TGTGCCAGACGGGGTAACGGTGGAAACGAGCAGTACTTC. V and J are TRBV2 and TRBJ2-7; TRBD2 might be the D (5 bases). The CDR3 spans 13 residues. V lost 9 bases, J lost 5 bases, and 17 bases lay in between. The germline gives CDR1 SNHLY, CDR2 FYNNEI. The full variable domain, completed using reference TRBV2 and TRBJ2-7, is EPEVTQTPSHQVTQMGQEVILRCVPISNHLYFYWYRQILGQKVEFLVSFYNNEISEKSEIFDDQFSVERPDGSNFTLKIRSTKLEDSAMYFCARRGNGGNEQYFGPGTRLTVT.

CDR3 DNA: TGTGCCAGCAGGAGGACCTTGAACACTGAAGCTTTCTTT. This translates into CASRRTLNTEAFF. The rearrangement uses TRBV2 and TRBJ1-1; D uncertain. This CDR3 comprises 13 residues. The germline V and J ends were trimmed by 6 bases and 0 bases, with 8 bases remaining between them. Germline lookup yields CDR1 SNHLY and CDR2 FYNNEI.

The rearrangement joins TRBV7-8 to TRBJ1-2; D gene ambiguous. There are 13 residues in the CDR3. Germline values: CDR1 SGHVS, CDR2 FQNEAQ. Trimming took off 1 base at V and 7 bases at J, with 10 bases between the two ends. CDR3 nucleotides: TGTGCCAGCAGCTTAGGAGAGCTCGGTGGCTACACCTTC. As protein: CASSLGELGGYTF. The variable domain in full, with the rest retrieved from reference TRBV7-8 and TRBJ1-2, is GAGVSQSPRYKVAKRGQDVALRCDPISGHVSLFWYQQALGQGPEFLTYFQNEAQLDKSGLPSDRFFAERPEGSVSTLKIQRTQQEDSAVYLCASSLGELGGYTFGSGTRLTVV.

The chain has TRBV5-1 and TRBJ1-2, with no clear D. Trimming stripped 0 bases from V and 4 bases from J, with 10 bases between. Germline-derived CDR1 and CDR2 are SGHRS and YFSETQ. The CDR3 is 14 residues long. The CDR3 spells CASSLDSSSYGYTF. The CDR3, as DNA: TGCGCCAGCAGCTTGGACAGCTCCTCCTATGGCTACACCTTC.

V usage is TRBV19 and J usage is TRBJ2-1; 7 bases match TRBD2. The germline V gene encodes CDR1 LNHDA and CDR2 SQIVND (reference sequence). This CDR3 has 14 residues. With 6 bases clipped from V and 4 bases from J, the junction kept 6 bases outside the gene matches. Here the CDR3 reads CASSVGLTYNEQFF. The CDR3 DNA is TGTGCCAGTAGCGTGGGACTAACATACAATGAGCAGTTCTTC.

This clone was recorded only once. The rearrangement links TRBV2 to TRBJ1-5; D gene unclear. Germline loops: CDR1 SNHLY, CDR2 FYNNEI. Trimming took off 5 bases at V and 0 bases at J, with 11 bases between the two ends. The CDR3 length is 15 residues. The CDR3 nucleotides are TGTGCCAGCAGTCCCGATCTAAATAGCAATCAGCCCCAGCATTTT. Translating it yields CASSPDLNSNQPQHF.

This clone was seen more than once but under ten times. This chain links TRBV27 with TRBJ1-1; D may be TRBD1 (6 bases). Deletions cut 0 bases from V and 9 bases from J, with 11 bases between. From germline, CDR1 is MNHEY and CDR2 SMNVEV (reference sequence). This CDR3 has 13 amino acids. DNA of the CDR3: TGTGCCAGCAGTTTATCGACAGGCCAAAAAGCTTTCTTT. Protein sequence: CASSLSTGQKAFF.

The J gene is TRBJ2-5, the V gene TRBV29-1, with a weak D call TRBD2 (5 bases). Germline V gene data show CDR1 as SQVTM and CDR2 as ANQGSEA. Trimming shortened V by 8 bases and J by 5 bases, and 18 bases separated the two germline ends. The CDR3 covers 13 residues. The CDR3, as DNA: TGCAGCACCAGGACCAACCCGGGGGAGACCCAGTACTTC. This gives the protein CSTRTNPGETQYF.

V usage is TRBV11-2 and J usage is TRBJ2-5, with 7 bases that match TRBD1. In germline, CDR1 is SGHAT, CDR2 FQNNGV. The CDR3 has 15 residues. V lost 4 bases, J lost 2 bases, and 7 bases stayed unmatched. Here the CDR3 reads CASSSAGGRQETQYF. In DNA form, the CDR3 reads TGTGCCAGCAGCTCCGCAGGGGGTAGGCAAGAGACCCAGTACTTC.